The 2 T cell receptor beta chains given below trace back to one sample, sequenced in a study of T cell repertoires in cytomegalovirus infection. TCRdb itself ran the reads through MiXCR, one entry per CDR3 protein. The sample consists of 20,000 to 25,000 distinct CDR3 sequences, roughly 40% of them appearing once. Their recognized antigens are unknown. The sample consisted of CD8+ T cells from cultured PBMCs, taken from culture after CMV antigen stimulation. All receptors come from a human donor in good health (CMV status not recorded). Some clones in this sample may be carry-over from other donors' samples.

The rearrangement joins TRBV7-6 to TRBJ2-7; D might be TRBD1 (5 bases). Germline V CDR1 and CDR2: SGHVS, FNYEAQ. CDR3 length: 13 residues. The V gene lost 0 bases and the J gene lost 6 bases, with 9 bases spanning the gap. As DNA, the CDR3 is TGTGCCAGCAGCTTAGCAGGGGCATCCGAGCAGTACTTC. Its protein is CASSLAGASEQYF.

This clonotype was seen repeatedly, ten times or more. The J gene is TRBJ2-1, the V gene TRBV18, with D unclear. The V and J ends lost 1 base and 3 bases respectively, with 7 bases between them. Germline V lookup: CDR1 KGHSH, CDR2 LQKENI. The CDR3 extends over 14 amino acids. The CDR3 DNA sequence: TGTGCCAGCTCACCACAGGGATACTACAATGAGCAGTTCTTC. It yields the protein CASSPQGYYNEQFF.